This paragraph reports one T cell receptor beta chain. What this receptor recognizes is not known. Sequence at one end of the junction differs from germline and may be a read error. This entry is derived from a study of neoadjuvant anti-PD-1 for oral cavity cancer listed by TCRdb under 2021. Regarding the study in general: Three to four biweekly doses of nivolumab at 3 mg/kg were mostly administered to patients before curative-intent surgical resection. Under RECIST 1.1, a patient counted as a responder if showing complete response, partial response or stable disease, and as a non-responder if showing progression. There were about a dozen patients in the parent correlative cohort, and the response rate was around 30%. A fourth nivolumab dose was given around day 43 to patients without progression, and definitive surgical resection was performed in those patients on days 50-56. What the authors observed across the whole study: Within PBMCs, T cell clonality (Gini index) was significantly higher in non-responders than responders after neoadjuvant nivolumab. Only three patients per response group were included in the TCR analyses, and the authors called for validation in larger cohorts. A higher pretreatment blood Treg/Th17 ratio correlated with both higher pretreatment blood TCRbeta clonality and lower post-treatment tumor TCRbeta clonality.

The cysteine opens and the phenylalanine closes a CDR3 of 16 amino acids. The CDR3 DNA has 48 bases and is translated from base 1. From the germline V gene, CDR1 is SGHVS and CDR2 is FQNEAQ. Sample time point, as interpreted from the label and publication: after neoadjuvant nivolumab, at surgical resection. The patients had newly diagnosed stage II-IVA oral cavity squamous cell carcinoma and had not received any prior systemic or radiation treatment. Everyone in the cohort had locally advanced, HPV-negative oral cavity squamous cell carcinoma. Peripheral blood mononuclear cells were analyzed directly and were not maintained or expanded in culture. The samples were drawn from a longitudinal correlative study tied to a single-arm phase II trial testing neoadjuvant nivolumab in oral cavity squamous cell carcinoma. Subject-matched pre- and post-treatment PBMCs and tumors from three responders and three non-responders underwent genomic DNA-based TCRbeta sequencing. Peripheral blood mononuclear cells were collected once before nivolumab treatment and again after treatment, at the time of surgery. The Maxwell RSC DNA from Cells kit was used to extract genomic DNA from PBMCs.

For deep sequencing, each PBMC sample was run in six replicates, with libraries mostly built from roughly 460 ng of input genomic DNA. Following the manufacturer's instructions, the team built TCRbeta libraries using the immunoSEQ hsTCRbeta kit. Sequencing of the completed libraries took place using an Illumina NovaSeq 6000 S4 flow cell after they had been pooled to roughly 3.2 nM. The authors' pipeline ran thus. Raw data preprocessing and quality control were performed with the immunoSEQ Analyzer. The analysis was restricted to productive rearrangements, with each unique CDR3 amino acid sequence defining a clonotype. Repertoire clonality was estimated as the Gini-Simpson index, computed with the R package tcR. Student's t test was used to compare Gini indices, and Pearson correlation was used to assess associations with tumor size change. Imported from immuneACCESS, the table was reduced by TCRdb to in-frame sequences with V and J called. These copies leave out some clones; in studies compared against another copy, an unresolved V gene accounts for under half, and the cause of the remainder is not known. V, J and clone size reflect that table, while D and trimming were determined from the DNA. This sample lists 9,700 or so clones; about 65% were detected once. 4.4% of the sample is held by the ten biggest clonotypes.

The chain is encoded by TRBV7-8 joined to TRBJ1-4; the D gene is perhaps TRBD1, from 6 matching bases. The sequencing here drew on PBMCs, taken after nivolumab (anti-PD-1) treatment. The clonotype comes from a person aged 40-85 years with oral cavity squamous cell carcinoma. This receptor carries the CDR3 CASSLGGHGTNEKLFF. The nucleotide sequence reads TGTGCCAGCAGTTTAGGGGGGCACGGGACTAATGAAAAACTGTTTTTT.